The T cell receptor (beta chain) under discussion was sequenced for a study of siplizumab effects on memory and regulatory T cells. Whole-study results and caveats: Confirmatory evidence of suppressive function in proliferating siplizumab-culture Tregs was not obtained. Sequences that were alloreactive and traceable to unstimulated CD4+ memory cells were significantly reduced by siplizumab. Naive T cells looked more diverse than memory cells, and they looked like major contributors to the alloresponse. The alloreactive clones that mapped to unstimulated subsets made up only a minor fraction.

About this clone itself: Its cognate antigen is unknown.

Generated by immunoSEQ multiplex PCR, the TCRdb table keeps only in-frame clones and is missing some. The table includes about 110,000 clones, approximately 90% detected once. This CDR3 contains 13 residues. Trimming stripped 4 bases from V and 5 bases from J, with 9 bases between. Germline lookup yields CDR1 LNHDA and CDR2 SQIVND (reference sequence). The chain has TRBV19 and TRBJ1-5, with D possibly TRBD1 on 6 matching bases. Sequenced: Tregs sorted from blood. The clonotype was recovered from a human donor in good health. As DNA, the CDR3 is TGTGCCAGTAGTAAGGGGGATTATCAGCCCCAGCATTTT. It yields the protein CASSKGDYQPQHF.